The rows below give T cell receptor beta chains drawn from one sample of a study of technical replicates of blood from a handful of donors. The protocol was immunoSEQ multiplex PCR, while the TCRdb copy is restricted to in-frame clones and leaves out a portion. The data contain 91,000 or so clones, about 95% of them singletons. The sequenced sample consisted of T cells isolated from PBMCs. These receptors were obtained from a human donor in good health. Both conserved end residues are part of each CDR3. Fields, in order: V gene, J gene, clone size, D gene, CDR3 DNA, CDR3 protein. D genes are given only for firm matches. Clone size is not always given. Where it is, it says once, few, many or a class for expanded clones.

TRBV30	TRBJ1-6	NA	NA	TGTGCCTGGAGTACTGGACAGAAAAATTCACCCCTCCACTTT	CAWSTGQKNSPLHF
TRBV6-1	TRBJ2-7	NA	NA	TGTGCCAGCAGTCCGGGACTTCGCTCCTACGAGCAGTACTTC	CASSPGLRSYEQYF
TRBV7-3	TRBJ2-7	once	NA	TGTGCCAGCAGTGCCGGACTCCCTCCTACCTACGAGCAGTACTTC	CASSAGLPPTYEQYF
TRBV7-9	TRBJ2-1	NA	NA	TGTGCCAGCAGCTCCCCCCCGAAGTCCCGGACTAACCCCTACAATGAGCAGTTCTTC	CASSSPPKSRTNPYNEQFF
TRBV4-3	TRBJ2-3	NA	TRBD2	TGCGCCAGCAGCCAAGAACTAGCGGGAACAGATACGCAGTATTTT	CASSQELAGTDTQYF
TRBV27	TRBJ2-5	NA	TRBD2	TGCGTGAGACTAGCGGGTATAACTGGAGAGACCCAGTACTTC	CVRLAGITGETQYF
TRBV27	TRBJ2-1	NA	TRBD1	TGTGCCAGCAGTAACGGACAGGGGCGCGAGCAGTTCTTC	CASSNGQGREQFF
TRBV19	TRBJ2-7	NA	TRBD1	TGTGCCAGTAGTATAGTCAGGGGGCGTGAGCAGTACTTC	CASSIVRGREQYF
TRBV15	TRBJ2-1	NA	TRBD2	TGTGCCACCAGCTCGGAGTTATGGGCGGGAGGGGACAATGAGCAGTTCTTC	CATSSELWAGGDNEQFF
TRBV7-9	TRBJ2-7	NA	NA	TGTGCCAGCAGCTTACAATCCTACGAGCAGTACTTC	CASSLQSYEQYF
TRBV30	TRBJ2-7	NA	NA	TGTGCCTGGAGTGGGACTGGCTACGAGCAGTACTTC	CAWSGTGYEQYF
TRBV6-5	TRBJ2-1	NA	NA	TGTGCCAGCAGTTACGGACTACCTTCCTACAATGAGCAGTTCTTC	CASSYGLPSYNEQFF
TRBV11-2	TRBJ2-7	NA	TRBD2	TGTGCCAGCAGACACCCTAGCGGGAGTTCCCACGAGCAGTACTTC	CASRHPSGSSHEQYF
TRBV6-6	TRBJ2-1	NA	TRBD2	TGTGCCAGCAGTTCCCGGACTAGCTCCTACAATGAGCAGTTCTTC	CASSSRTSSYNEQFF
TRBV11-1	TRBJ2-1	NA	TRBD2	TGTGCCAGCAGCTCAGGACTAGCGGGAGGAAGCTCCTACAATGAGCAGTTCTTC	CASSSGLAGGSSYNEQFF
TRBV5-4	TRBJ2-3	NA	TRBD1	TGTGCCAGCAGCTGGGGGGACAGGGTTGGCATGAATACGCAGTATTTT	CASSWGDRVGMNTQYF
TRBV30	TRBJ2-1	NA	TRBD2	TGTGCCTGGAGGGGGCGCCAGCGGGAGGTAGGATCCGTGTTCTTC	CAWRGRQREVGSVFF
TRBV25-1	TRBJ1-5	NA	NA	TGTGCCAGCACGGGAAGGGGCAATCAGCCCCAGCATTTT	CASTGRGNQPQHF
TRBV19	TRBJ1-4	NA	NA	TGTGCCAGTAGTATGGGCCCAACTAATGAAAAACTGTTTTTT	CASSMGPTNEKLFF
TRBV10-1	TRBJ2-7	NA	NA	TGCGCCAGCAATTACACACCCTACGAGCAGTACTTC	CASNYTPYEQYF
TRBV6-5	TRBJ2-3	NA	NA	TGTGCCAGCAGTTACTGGGCAGGCAACACAGATACGCAGTATTTT	CASSYWAGNTDTQYF
TRBV5-6	TRBJ2-1	NA	TRBD2	TGTGCCAGCAGCTACGGGACTAGCGGGCACAATGAGCAGTTCTTC	CASSYGTSGHNEQFF